The 3 T cell receptor beta chains in this list originate from one sample, sequenced in a study of beta chain features in type 1 diabetes. Since all of the isolated RNA was reverse transcribed, expressed TCRB transcripts were what got sequenced. Some clones are missing from TCRdb's copy, which holds only in-frame ones; the method was immunoSEQ multiplex PCR. Among around 500,000 clones listed, over 25% were seen once. Sequencing was done on a sample of naive CD4+ T cells from blood. These receptors were collected from a man aged 18 to 30 in good health.

The rearrangement joins TRBV6-1 to TRBJ1-2, with TRBD1 as a possible D gene (6 bases). The V end lost 8 bases, the J end lost 3 bases, and 10 bases lay between the germline ends. Germline V gives CDR1 MNHNS, CDR2 SASEGT. The CDR3 sequence is 12 residues long. CDR3 in DNA: TGTGCCAGCGGACAGAGCTACTATGGCTACACCTTC. This sequence encodes CASGQSYYGYTF.

This clone was observed a handful of times. V and J are TRBV4-1 and TRBJ2-1, with 8 bases identical to TRBD2. Germline V gene lookup returns CDR1 MGHRA and CDR2 YSYEKL. This CDR3 region has 16 residues. The trim removed 3 bases at V and 4 bases at J, leaving 8 bases unmatched. CDR3 sequence (DNA): TGCGCCAGCAGCCAGGGGGCGGGACTAGTATACAATGAGCAGTTCTTC. Translating gives CASSQGAGLVYNEQFF.

This clone turned up a few times. V usage is TRBV30 and J usage is TRBJ2-7; 9 nucleotides match TRBD1. Unmatched junction bases numbered 4, after V lost 3 bases and J lost 4 bases. Germline V gene data show CDR1 as GTSNPN and CDR2 as SVGIG (reference sequence). There are 13 residues in the CDR3. Here the CDR3 reads CAWRDRGRYEQYF. The DNA of the CDR3 is TGTGCCTGGAGGGACAGGGGCCGATACGAGCAGTACTTC.